The 18 T cell receptor beta chains reported below all come from one sample, sequenced in a study of blood T cell repertoires in COVID-19. The repertoire was sequenced with immunoSEQ multiplex PCR; TCRdb's copy has only in-frame clones and lacks some. Here the sample spans under 300,000 clones, around 90% being singletons. The sequencing sample was made of peripheral blood. The receptors originated from a woman aged 40 to 50 who had recovered from COVID-19.

This clone was found once. The CDR3 protein is CASSLGRGTYEQYF. As DNA, the CDR3 is TGTGCCAGCAGCTTGGGCCGGGGAACCTACGAGCAGTACTTC. The chain joins TRBV7-2 to TRBJ2-7; possibly TRBD2 for D (5 bases). Trimming removed 3 bases from V and 2 bases from J, with 11 bases in between. Germline lookup yields CDR1 SGHTA and CDR2 FQGNSA. The CDR3 is 14 residues long.

The rearrangement uses TRBV3-1 (or the pseudogene TRBV3-2) and TRBJ2-7, with a weak D call TRBD2 (5 bases). Trimming shortened V by 3 bases and J by 2 bases, and 11 bases separated the two germline ends. Germline V CDR1 and CDR2: LGHDT, YNNKEL (reference sequence). The CDR3 sequence is 14 residues long. The CDR3 loop is CASSQGGPTYEQYF. CDR3 sequence (DNA): TGTGCCAGCAGCCAGGGCGGGCCTACCTACGAGCAGTACTTC.

V is TRBV19 and J is TRBJ1-4, with 7 bases aligning to TRBD1. Germline V lookup: CDR1 LNHDA, CDR2 SQIVND (reference sequence). This CDR3 has 13 amino acids. Trimming at V came to 10 bases and at J to 4 bases, leaving 6 bases not matched to a gene. For the CDR3, the DNA is TGTGCCACCAGGGACAGCATTAATGAAAAACTGTTTTTT. This translates into CATRDSINEKLFF.

The J gene is TRBJ1-3, the V gene TRBV7-2; 9 nucleotides line up with TRBD1. The J segment lost 0 bases and the V segment lost 6 bases, leaving 9 bases of the junction unmatched. This CDR3 is 17 amino acids long. Per the germline V gene, CDR1 is SGHTA and CDR2 is FQGNSA. The CDR3 here is CASSQTGGGFSGNTIYF. Written as DNA, the CDR3 is TGTGCCAGCAGTCAGACAGGGGGTGGTTTCTCTGGAAACACCATATATTTT.

This clone was observed a single time. The gene calls are TRBV11-2 and TRBJ2-1, with 12 bases lining up with TRBD2. V lost 6 bases, J lost 5 bases, and 2 bases stayed unmatched. CDR1 and CDR2 from the germline V gene are SGHAT and FQNNGV. The CDR3 consists of 14 residues. In nucleotides, the CDR3 is TGTGCCAGCAGGGGACTAGCGGGCAACAATGAGCAGTTCTTC. Amino acids: CASRGLAGNNEQFF.

CDR3 loop: CASSWRDRADTQYF. Written as DNA, the CDR3 is TGTGCCAGCAGTTGGAGGGACAGGGCAGATACGCAGTATTTT. The chain links TRBV27 to TRBJ2-3, with 9 bases matching TRBD1. The trim removed 4 bases at V and 4 bases at J, leaving 3 bases unmatched. The CDR3 consists of 14 residues. Germline V lookup: CDR1 MNHEY, CDR2 SMNVEV (reference sequence).

Concerning this clone itself: This sample also contains other DNA sequences that code for the same CDR3. This chain uses TRBV18 with TRBJ2-1; TRBD1 matches at 8 bases. J lost 7 bases, V lost 6 bases, and 2 bases had no gene match. The CDR3 spans 12 residues. In germline, CDR1 is KGHSH, CDR2 LQKENI. Written as DNA, the CDR3 is TGTGCCAGCTCCCGACAGGGGAATGAGCAGTTCTTC. Translating it yields CASSRQGNEQFF.

The V call is TRBV6-5, the J call TRBJ2-3, with 11 bases fitting TRBD2. Per germline, CDR1 MNHEY and CDR2 SVGAGI. Losses at the gene ends were 6 bases for V and 2 bases for J; bases not matched to a gene: 4. The CDR3 covers 15 residues. The CDR3 sequence is CASRIAGGNTDTQYF. The CDR3 bases are TGTGCCAGCAGGATAGCGGGAGGGAACACAGATACGCAGTATTTT.

This chain connects TRBV18 to TRBJ2-6, with D tentatively TRBD2 (5 bases). CDR1 and CDR2 from the germline V gene are KGHSH and LQKENI. The V end lost 4 bases, the J end lost 0 bases, and 7 bases lay between the germline ends. CDR3 length equals 15 residues. The CDR3 nucleotides read TGTGCCAGCTCACAACGGGACTCTGGGGCCAACGTCCTGACTTTC. Its translation is CASSQRDSGANVLTF.

In its sample, this clone ranks as medium-sized (0.01 to 0.1%). The chain joins TRBV2 to TRBJ2-1, with a possible D match to TRBD2 (5 bases). V was cut by 0 bases and J by 6 bases, with 12 bases left in between. The CDR3 extends over 15 amino acids. Germline-derived CDR1 and CDR2 are SNHLY and FYNNEI. The CDR3 reads CASSEASVFSNEQFF. The CDR3 DNA is TGTGCCAGCAGTGAAGCTAGCGTATTTTCCAATGAGCAGTTCTTC.

The chain joins TRBV28 to TRBJ2-7, with 10 bases aligning to TRBD1. Germline CDR1 and CDR2: MDHEN and SYDVKM. The CDR3 has 14 residues. The trim removed 8 bases at V and 9 bases at J, leaving 13 bases unmatched. In nucleotides, the CDR3 is TGTGCCAGCTCAACGGGACAGGGGACTAGTTGGCAGTACTTC. The encoded protein is CASSTGQGTSWQYF.

This clone was observed a single time. One end of the junction varies from germline; a read error may be responsible. V gene TRBV19 combines with J gene TRBJ1-2; tentative D call: TRBD1 (5 bases). CDR1 is LNHDA, CDR2 SQIVND, per germline (reference sequence). This CDR3 region has 14 residues. The CDR3 is CASSPGGTFIGFTF. The DNA for the CDR3 is TGTGCCAGTAGTCCCGGGGGAACCTTTATTGGCTTCACCTTC.

The V call is TRBV7-9, the J call TRBJ2-7; 9 bases map to TRBD2. The CDR3 spans 18 residues. The J segment lost 4 bases and the V segment lost 4 bases, leaving 17 bases of the junction unmatched. The germline gives CDR1 SEHNR, CDR2 FQNEAQ (reference sequence). The CDR3 here is CASSSSGGRAVDWYEQYF. The CDR3 DNA is TGTGCCAGCAGCTCATCGGGCGGGAGGGCCGTCGATTGGTACGAGCAGTACTTC.

The chain employs TRBV28 and TRBJ2-7; perhaps TRBD1 as D (6 bases). The CDR3 is 14 amino acids. Germline loops: CDR1 MDHEN, CDR2 SYDVKM. The germline V and J ends were trimmed by 7 bases and 6 bases, with 19 bases remaining between them. CDR3 in amino acids: CASTLLQGSGEQYF. DNA of the CDR3: TGTGCCAGCACACTGCTACAGGGATCGGGCGAGCAGTACTTC.

The J gene is TRBJ2-6, the V gene TRBV27, with D perhaps matching TRBD2 (5 bases). Germline lookup yields CDR1 MNHEY and CDR2 SMNVEV (reference sequence). This CDR3 is 16 amino acids long. V shed 5 bases and J shed 2 bases, with 13 bases lying between them. The CDR3 sequence: CASSEPPGAGANVLTF. As DNA, the CDR3 is TGTGCCAGCAGTGAGCCCCCCGGGGCTGGGGCCAACGTCCTGACTTTC.

This rearrangement joins TRBV2 to TRBJ2-1; the match to TRBD2 covers 10 bases. Trimming took 4 bases from V and 8 from J; bases not matched to a gene: 5. The CDR3 contains 14 residues. CDR1 is SNHLY and CDR2 is FYNNEI in the germline V gene. CDR3 DNA sequence: TGTGCCAGCAGTGCACTAGCGGGACCGGATGAGCAGTTCTTC. Residues: CASSALAGPDEQFF.

The chain uses TRBV5-8 and TRBJ1-1, with D tentatively TRBD1 (5 bases). The CDR3 sequence is 17 residues long. Trimming stripped 4 bases from V and 2 bases from J, with 21 bases between. From germline, CDR1 is SGHTS and CDR2 YDEGEE. The CDR3 spells CASSLTAGDFYNTEAFF. In nucleotides, the CDR3 is TGTGCCAGCAGCCTTACCGCGGGGGATTTCTACAACACTGAAGCTTTCTTT.

This clone was observed once. The genes are TRBV27 and TRBJ1-6, with no clear D. This CDR3 spans 14 amino acids. Germline V CDR1 and CDR2: MNHEY, SMNVEV (reference sequence). V gave up 3 bases and J gave up 5 bases, with 8 bases separating them. As DNA, the CDR3 is TGTGCCAGCAGTTTCCCTCAGGATAATTCACCCCTCCACTTT. Protein: CASSFPQDNSPLHF.